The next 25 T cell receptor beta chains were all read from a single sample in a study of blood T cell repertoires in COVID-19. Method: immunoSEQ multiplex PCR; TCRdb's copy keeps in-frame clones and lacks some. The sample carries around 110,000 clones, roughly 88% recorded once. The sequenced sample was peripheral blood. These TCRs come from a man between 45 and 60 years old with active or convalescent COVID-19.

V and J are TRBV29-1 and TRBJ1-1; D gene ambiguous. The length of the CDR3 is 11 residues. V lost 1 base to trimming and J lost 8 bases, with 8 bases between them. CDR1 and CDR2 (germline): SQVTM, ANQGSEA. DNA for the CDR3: TGCAGCGTTGAAGCCTCGCGGGAAGCTTTCTTT. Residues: CSVEASREAFF. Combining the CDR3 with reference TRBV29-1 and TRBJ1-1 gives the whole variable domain SAVISQKPSRDICQRGTSLTIQCQVDSQVTMMFWYRQQPGQSLTLIATANQGSEATYESGFVIDKFPISRPNLTFSTLTVSNMSPEDSSIYLCSVEASREAFFGQGTRLTVV.

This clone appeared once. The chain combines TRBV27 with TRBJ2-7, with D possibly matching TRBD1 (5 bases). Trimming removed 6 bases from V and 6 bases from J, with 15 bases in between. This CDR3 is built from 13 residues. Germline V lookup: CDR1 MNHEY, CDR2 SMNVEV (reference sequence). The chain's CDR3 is CASRGAAVGEQYF. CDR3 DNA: TGTGCCAGCAGAGGGGCGGCGGTGGGCGAGCAGTACTTC.

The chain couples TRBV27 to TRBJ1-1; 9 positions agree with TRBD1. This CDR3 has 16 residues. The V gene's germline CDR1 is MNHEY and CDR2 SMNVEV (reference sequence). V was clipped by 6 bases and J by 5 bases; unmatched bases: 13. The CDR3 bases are TGTGCCAGCAGCAAACCCGGGACAGGGCTGGGGACTGAAGCTTTCTTT. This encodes CASSKPGTGLGTEAFF.

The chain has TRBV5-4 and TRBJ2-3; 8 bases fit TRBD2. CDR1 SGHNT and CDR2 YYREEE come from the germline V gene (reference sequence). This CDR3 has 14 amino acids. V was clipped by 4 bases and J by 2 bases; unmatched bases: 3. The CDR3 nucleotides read TGTGCCAGCAGCAGACTAGCGAACACAGATACGCAGTATTTT. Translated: CASSRLANTDTQYF. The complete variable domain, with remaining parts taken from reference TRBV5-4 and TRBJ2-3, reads ETGVTQSPTHLIKTRGQQVTLRCSSQSGHNTVSWYQQALGQGPQFIFQYYREEENGRGNFPPRFSGLQFPNYSSELNVNALELDDSALYLCASSRLANTDTQYFGPGTRLTVL.

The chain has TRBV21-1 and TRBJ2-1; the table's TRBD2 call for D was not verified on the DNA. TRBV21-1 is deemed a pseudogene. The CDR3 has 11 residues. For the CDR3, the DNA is TGTGCCGGCCGGGGCGGGGATGAGCAGTTCTTC. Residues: CAGRGGDEQFF.

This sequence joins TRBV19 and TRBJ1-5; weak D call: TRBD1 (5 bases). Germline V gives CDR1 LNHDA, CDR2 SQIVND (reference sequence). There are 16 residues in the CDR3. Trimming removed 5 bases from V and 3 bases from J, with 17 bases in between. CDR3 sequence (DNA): TGTGCCAGTAGTCCACAACTCGACAGAGCCAATCAGCCCCAGCATTTT. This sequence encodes CASSPQLDRANQPQHF.

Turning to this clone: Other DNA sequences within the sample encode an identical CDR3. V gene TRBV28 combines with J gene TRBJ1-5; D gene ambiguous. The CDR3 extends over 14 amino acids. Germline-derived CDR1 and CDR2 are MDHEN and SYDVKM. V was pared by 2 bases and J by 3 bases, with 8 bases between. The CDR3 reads CASSLGGFNQPQHF. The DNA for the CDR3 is TGTGCCAGCAGTTTAGGCGGATTCAATCAGCCCCAGCATTTT.

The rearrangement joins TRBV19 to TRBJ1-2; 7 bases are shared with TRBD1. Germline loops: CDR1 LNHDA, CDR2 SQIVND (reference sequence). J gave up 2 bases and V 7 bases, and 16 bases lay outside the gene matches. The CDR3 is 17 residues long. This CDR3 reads CASIDPGQPGVNYGYTF. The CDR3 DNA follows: TGTGCCAGTATTGACCCGGGACAGCCTGGTGTAAACTATGGCTACACCTTC.

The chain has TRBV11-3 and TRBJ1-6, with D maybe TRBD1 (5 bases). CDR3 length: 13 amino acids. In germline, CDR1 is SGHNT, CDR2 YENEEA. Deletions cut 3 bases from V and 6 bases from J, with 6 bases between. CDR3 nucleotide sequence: TGTGCCAGCAGCTTGGGGCTTAATTCACCCCTCCACTTT. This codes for CASSLGLNSPLHF.

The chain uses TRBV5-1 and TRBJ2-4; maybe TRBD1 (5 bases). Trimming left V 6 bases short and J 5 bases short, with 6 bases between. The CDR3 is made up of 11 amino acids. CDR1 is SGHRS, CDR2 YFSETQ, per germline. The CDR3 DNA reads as TGCGCCAGCACCAGGGAAAACATTCAGTACTTC. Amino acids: CASTRENIQYF.

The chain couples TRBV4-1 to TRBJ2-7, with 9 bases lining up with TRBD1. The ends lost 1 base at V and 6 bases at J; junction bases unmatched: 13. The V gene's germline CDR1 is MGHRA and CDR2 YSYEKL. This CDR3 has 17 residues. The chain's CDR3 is CASSQGHPGTGTREQYF. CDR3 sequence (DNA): TGCGCCAGCAGCCAAGGCCACCCCGGGACAGGGACTCGCGAGCAGTACTTC.

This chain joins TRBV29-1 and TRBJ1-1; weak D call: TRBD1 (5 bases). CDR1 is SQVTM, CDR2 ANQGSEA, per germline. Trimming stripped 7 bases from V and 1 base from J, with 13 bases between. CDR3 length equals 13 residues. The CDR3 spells CSGRGGQNTEAFF. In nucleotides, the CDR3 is TGCAGCGGCCGCGGGGGTCAGAACACTGAAGCTTTCTTT.

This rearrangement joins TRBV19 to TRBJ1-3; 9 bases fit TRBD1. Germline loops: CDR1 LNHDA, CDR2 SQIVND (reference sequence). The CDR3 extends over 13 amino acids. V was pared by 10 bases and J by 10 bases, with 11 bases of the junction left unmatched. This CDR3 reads CATALMGQGTIYF. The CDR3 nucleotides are TGTGCCACCGCCTTGATGGGACAGGGAACCATATATTTT. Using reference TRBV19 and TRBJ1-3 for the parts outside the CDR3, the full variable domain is DGGITQSPKYLFRKEGQNVTLSCEQNLNHDAMYWYRQDPGQGLRLIYYSQIVNDFQKGDIAEGYSVSREKKESFPLTVTSAQKNPTAFYLCATALMGQGTIYFGEGSWLTVV.

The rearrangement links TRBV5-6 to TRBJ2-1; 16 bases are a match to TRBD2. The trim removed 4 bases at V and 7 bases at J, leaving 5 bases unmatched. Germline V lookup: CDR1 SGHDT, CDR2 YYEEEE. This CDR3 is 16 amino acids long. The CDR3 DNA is TGTGCCAGCAGCGGGGGGACTAGCGGGAGGGTAAATGAGCAGTTCTTC. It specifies CASSGGTSGRVNEQFF.

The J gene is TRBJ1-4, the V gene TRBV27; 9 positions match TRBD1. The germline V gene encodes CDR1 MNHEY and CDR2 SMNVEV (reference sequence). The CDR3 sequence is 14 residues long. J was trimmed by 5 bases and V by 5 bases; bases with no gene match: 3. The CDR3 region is CASSPGTGNEKLFF. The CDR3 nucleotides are TGTGCCAGCAGTCCGGGGACAGGGAATGAAAAACTGTTTTTT.

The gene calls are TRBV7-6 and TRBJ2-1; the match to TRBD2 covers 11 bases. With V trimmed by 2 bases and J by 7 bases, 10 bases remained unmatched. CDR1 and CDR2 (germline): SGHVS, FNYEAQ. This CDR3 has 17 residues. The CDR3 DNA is TGTGCCAGCAGCTTATTCGGGAGTAGCGGGAGGGGGAATGAGCAGTTCTTC. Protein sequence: CASSLFGSSGRGNEQFF.

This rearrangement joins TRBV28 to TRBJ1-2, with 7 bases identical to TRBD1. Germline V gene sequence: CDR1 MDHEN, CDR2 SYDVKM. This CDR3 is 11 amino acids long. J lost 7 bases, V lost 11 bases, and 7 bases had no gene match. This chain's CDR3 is CAVKTGVGYTF. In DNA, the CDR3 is TGTGCCGTAAAAACAGGGGTTGGCTACACCTTC.

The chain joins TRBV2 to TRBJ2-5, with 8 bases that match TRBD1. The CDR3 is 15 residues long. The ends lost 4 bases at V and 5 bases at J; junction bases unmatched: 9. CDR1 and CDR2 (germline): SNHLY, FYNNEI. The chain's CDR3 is CASSVDRGLSETQYF. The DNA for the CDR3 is TGTGCCAGCAGTGTAGACAGGGGTTTATCCGAGACCCAGTACTTC.

The CDR3 DNA is TGTGCCAGCAGCCCAACAGGGGGCTCCAATCAGCCCCAGCATTTT. This sequence encodes CASSPTGGSNQPQHF. The chain links TRBV6-5 to TRBJ1-5; 9 nucleotides align to TRBD1. From germline, CDR1 is MNHEY and CDR2 SVGAGI. The CDR3 contains 15 residues. Trimming at V came to 6 bases and at J to 3 bases, leaving 6 bases not matched to a gene.

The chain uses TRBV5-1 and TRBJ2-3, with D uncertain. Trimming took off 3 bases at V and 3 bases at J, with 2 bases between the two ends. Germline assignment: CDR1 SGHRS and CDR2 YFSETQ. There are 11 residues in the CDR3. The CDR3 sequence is CASSSTDTQYF. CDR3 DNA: TGCGCCAGCAGCTCTACAGATACGCAGTATTTT.

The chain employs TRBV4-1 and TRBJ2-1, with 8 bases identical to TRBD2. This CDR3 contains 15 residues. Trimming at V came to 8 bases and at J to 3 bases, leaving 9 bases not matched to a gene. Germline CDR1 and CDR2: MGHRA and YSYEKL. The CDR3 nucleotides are TGCGCCAGCGACTCCGGGGGGACTAGCTACAATGAGCAGTTCTTC. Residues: CASDSGGTSYNEQFF.

The CDR3 sequence is CASSFTRAETQYF. In nucleotides, the CDR3 is TGTGCCAGCAGTTTCACCAGGGCGGAGACCCAGTACTTC. The chain combines TRBV28 with TRBJ2-5; D might be TRBD1 (5 bases). The CDR3 totals 13 residues. Germline V lookup: CDR1 MDHEN, CDR2 SYDVKM. V shed 3 bases and J shed 5 bases, with 10 bases lying between them.

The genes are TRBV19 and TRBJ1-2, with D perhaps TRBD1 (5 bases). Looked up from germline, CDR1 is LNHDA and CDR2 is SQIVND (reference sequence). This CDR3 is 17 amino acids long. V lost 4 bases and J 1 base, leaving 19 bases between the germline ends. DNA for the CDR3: TGTGCCAGTAGTACCCTTCCCGGGGGGGGTATTAACTATGGCTACACCTTC. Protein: CASSTLPGGGINYGYTF.

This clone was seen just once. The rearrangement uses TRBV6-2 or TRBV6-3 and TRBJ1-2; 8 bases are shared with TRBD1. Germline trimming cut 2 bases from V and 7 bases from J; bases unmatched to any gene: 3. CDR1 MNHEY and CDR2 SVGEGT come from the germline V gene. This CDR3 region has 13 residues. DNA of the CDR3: TGTGCCAGCAGTTACCAGGGGGCAACTGGCTACACCTTC. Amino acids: CASSYQGATGYTF.

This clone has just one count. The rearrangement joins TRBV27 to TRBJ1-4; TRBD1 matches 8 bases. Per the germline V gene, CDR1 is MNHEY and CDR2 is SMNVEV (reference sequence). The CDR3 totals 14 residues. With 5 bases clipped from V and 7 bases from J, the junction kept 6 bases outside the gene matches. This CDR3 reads CASSIAGGFEKLFF. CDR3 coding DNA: TGTGCCAGCAGTATCGCAGGGGGCTTTGAAAAACTGTTTTTT.